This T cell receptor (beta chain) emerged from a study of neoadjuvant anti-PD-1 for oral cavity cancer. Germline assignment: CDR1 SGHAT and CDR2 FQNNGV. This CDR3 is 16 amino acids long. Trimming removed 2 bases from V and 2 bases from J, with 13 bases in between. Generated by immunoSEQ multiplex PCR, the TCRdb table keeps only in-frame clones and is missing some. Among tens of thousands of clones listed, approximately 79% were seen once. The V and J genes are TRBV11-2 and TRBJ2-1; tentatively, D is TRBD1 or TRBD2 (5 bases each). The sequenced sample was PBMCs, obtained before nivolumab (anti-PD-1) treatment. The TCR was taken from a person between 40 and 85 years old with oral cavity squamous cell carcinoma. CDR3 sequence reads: CASSLYRGATYNEQFF. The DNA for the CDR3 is TGTGCCAGCAGCTTATATCGGGGCGCGACCTACAATGAGCAGTTCTTC.